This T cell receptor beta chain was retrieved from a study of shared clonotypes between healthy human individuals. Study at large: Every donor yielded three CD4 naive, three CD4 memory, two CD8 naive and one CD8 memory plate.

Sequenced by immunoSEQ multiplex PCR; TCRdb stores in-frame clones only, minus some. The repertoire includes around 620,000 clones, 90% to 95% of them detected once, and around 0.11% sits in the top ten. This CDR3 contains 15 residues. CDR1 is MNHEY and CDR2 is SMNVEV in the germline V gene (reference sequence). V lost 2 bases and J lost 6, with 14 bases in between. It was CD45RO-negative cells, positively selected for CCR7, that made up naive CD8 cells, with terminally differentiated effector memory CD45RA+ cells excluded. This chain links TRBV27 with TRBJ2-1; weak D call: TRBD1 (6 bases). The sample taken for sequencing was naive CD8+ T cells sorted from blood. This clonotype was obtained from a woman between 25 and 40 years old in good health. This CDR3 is CASSLRGFGANEQFF. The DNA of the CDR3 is TGTGCCAGCAGTTTAAGGGGGTTTGGGGCCAATGAGCAGTTCTTC.